The present TCR beta chain was sequenced within a study of identical twins. Study findings and constraints: Cross-sectional statistics underpinned the conclusions; the same donors were not followed.

TCRdb itself ran the 5' RACE reads through MiXCR, one entry per CDR3 protein. The sample lists 120,000 to 150,000 distinct CDR3 sequences, roughly 3.2% seen once, with about 7.8% in the top ten. The germline V and J ends were trimmed by 4 bases and 3 bases, with 13 bases remaining between them. The germline V gene encodes CDR1 LNHDA and CDR2 SQIVND (reference sequence). The CDR3 consists of 15 residues. To note about this clonotype: Its antigen is undetermined.

This TCR came from a man between 18 and 29 years old in good health. The chain joins TRBV19 to TRBJ1-5, with D uncertain. What was sequenced was memory T cells sorted from blood. The CDR3 bases are TGTGCCAGTAGTAACCGCGGGCGGATCAATCAGCCCCAGCATTTT. This encodes CASSNRGRINQPQHF.